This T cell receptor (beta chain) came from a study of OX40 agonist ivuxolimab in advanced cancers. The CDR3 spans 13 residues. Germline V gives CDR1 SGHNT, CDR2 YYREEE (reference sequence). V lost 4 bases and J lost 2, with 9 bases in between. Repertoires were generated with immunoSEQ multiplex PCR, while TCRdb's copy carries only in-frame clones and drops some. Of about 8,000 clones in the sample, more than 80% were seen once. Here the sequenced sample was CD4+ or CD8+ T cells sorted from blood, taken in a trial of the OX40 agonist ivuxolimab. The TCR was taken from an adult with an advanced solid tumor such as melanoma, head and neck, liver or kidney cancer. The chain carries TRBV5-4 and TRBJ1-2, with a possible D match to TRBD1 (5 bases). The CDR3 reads CASSPDRNYGYTF. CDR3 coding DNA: TGTGCCAGCAGCCCCGACAGAAACTATGGCTACACCTTC.